These 9 T cell receptor beta chains share one sample of origin, sequenced in a study of read filtering for tumor transcriptome and immune sequencing. The library was built from about 370 ng RNA with molecular barcoded adaptors for alpha/delta and beta/gamma chains. TCRdb called the reads again in MiXCR, with one record for every CDR3 protein. The data show approximately 59,000 distinct CDR3 sequences, over 9% seen once. The sequencing sample was made of a population of CD138-negative cells sorted from bone marrow. The receptors here all came from a donor aged 40 or over with multiple myeloma.

This clonotype was recorded many times. This chain joins TRBV5-1 and TRBJ1-6; 7 nucleotides agree with TRBD1. After removal of 2 bases from V and 5 bases from J, the junction contained 10 bases not matched to a gene. Per germline, CDR1 SGHRS and CDR2 YFSETQ. The CDR3 has 17 residues. The CDR3, as DNA: TGCGCCAGCAGCTTATCTTCCGGGACAGTCGATAATTCACCCCTCCACTTT. This codes for CASSLSSGTVDNSPLHF.

V and J are TRBV7-9 and TRBJ2-3; 8 bases are a match to TRBD2. Trimming took 4 bases from V and 2 from J; bases not matched to a gene: 5. This CDR3 comprises 15 residues. Germline CDR1 SEHNR, CDR2 FQNEAQ (reference sequence). CDR3 in amino acids: CASSWGLGTTDTQYF. DNA for the CDR3: TGTGCCAGCAGCTGGGGACTAGGGACCACAGATACGCAGTATTTT.

Regarding this clonotype: A read error is possible here, since a much larger clone lies one base away. The chain recombines TRBV4-1 with TRBJ1-5, with a weak D call TRBD1 (6 bases). This CDR3 has 13 amino acids. In germline, CDR1 is MGHRA, CDR2 YSYEKL. The CDR3 loop is CASKGVGNQLQHF. CDR3 DNA sequence: TGCGCCAGTAAGGGGGTTGGCAATCAGCTCCAGCATTTT.

This clonotype was found many times. This chain connects TRBV5-1 to TRBJ2-3; the D gene is possibly TRBD2 (5 bases). The CDR3 covers 16 residues. Trimming took off 2 bases at V and 5 bases at J, with 18 bases between the two ends. Germline lookup yields CDR1 SGHRS and CDR2 YFSETQ. The chain's CDR3 is CASSLVSMRAGDTQYF. The CDR3 DNA is TGCGCCAGCAGCTTAGTCTCGATGCGGGCAGGAGATACGCAGTATTTT.

As to this clonotype: A far larger clone is one nucleotide away, so this likely arose from a read error. The chain carries TRBV11-2 and TRBJ2-1; D not certain. The length of the CDR3 is 11 residues. CDR1 is SGHAT and CDR2 is FQNNGV in the germline V gene. CDR3 loop: CASSSYNEQLF. CDR3 sequence (DNA): TGTGCCAGCAGCTCGTACAATGAGCAGCTCTTC. The full variable domain, with the rest looked up from reference TRBV11-2 and TRBJ2-1, is EAGVAQSPRYKIIEKRQSVAFWCNPISGHATLYWYQQILGQGPKLLIQFQNNGVVDDSQLPKDRFSAERLKGVDSTLKIQPAKLEDSAVYLCASSSYNEQLFGPGTRLTVL.

As concerns this clonotype: The CDR3 does not end in the conserved phenylalanine or tryptophan, so this is likely a read error. V usage is TRBV12-3 or TRBV12-4 and J usage is TRBJ2-7, with 11 positions matching TRBD1. The V segment lost 7 bases and the J segment 3 bases; nucleotides outside the gene matches: 11. The CDR3 has 16 residues. For the CDR3, the DNA is TGTGCCAGCATCAAAGGACAGGGGGCGTCAGTCTACGAGCAGTACCTC. Residues: CASIKGQGASVYEQYL.

In its sample, this clonotype is medium-sized (0.01 to 0.1%). The rearrangement uses TRBV5-1 and TRBJ2-1; D is ambiguous. Germline values: CDR1 SGHRS, CDR2 YFSETQ. CDR3 length: 15 residues. The V gene lost 4 bases and the J gene lost 7 bases, with 18 bases spanning the gap. The CDR3 DNA is TGCGCCAGCAGCCCCTACTACCTTTCCACTAATGAGCAGTTCTTC. Translation gives CASSPYYLSTNEQFF. The full variable domain, with the rest looked up from reference TRBV5-1 and TRBJ2-1, is KAGVTQTPRYLIKTRGQQVTLSCSPISGHRSVSWYQQTPGQGLQFLFEYFSETQRNKGNFPGRFSGRQFSNSRSEMNVSTLELGDSALYLCASSPYYLSTNEQFFGPGTRLTVL.

This chain connects TRBV3-1 to TRBJ2-7, with 7 positions matching TRBD2. J lost 0 bases, V lost 1 base, and 6 bases had no gene match. Germline V gene lookup returns CDR1 LGHDT and CDR2 YNNKEL (reference sequence). This CDR3 contains 16 residues. The CDR3 sequence: CASSQGLGGISYEQYF. The CDR3 DNA is TGTGCCAGCAGCCAAGGGCTCGGGGGGATCTCCTACGAGCAGTACTTC.

This clonotype was found many times. V and J are TRBV20-1 and TRBJ2-1; maybe TRBD1 (5 bases). The CDR3 consists of 15 residues. Germline V gene sequence: CDR1 DFQATT, CDR2 SNEGSKA (reference sequence). The V and J ends lost 6 bases and 0 bases respectively, with 15 bases between them. CDR3: CSAKTVSRSYNEQFF. The CDR3 DNA is TGCAGTGCGAAGACAGTCTCTCGCTCCTACAATGAGCAGTTCTTC.